A selection of T cell receptor beta chains follows, all from one sample in a study of shared clonotypes between healthy human individuals. Sequencing was performed with immunoSEQ multiplex PCR; in TCRdb, only in-frame clones are kept and a portion is missing. The table includes about 710,000 clones, 72% detected once. The sample was memory CD4+ T cells sorted from blood. The receptor source for this set is a woman aged 25-40 years in good health. Each CDR3 is given with its conserved first and last residue. Each record gives: V gene, clone size, D gene, CDR3 length, J gene, CDR3 DNA, CDR3 protein. D genes are given only for firm matches. Not every row has a clone size; where given, it reads once, few, many or a size class.

TRBV30	once	.	14	TRBJ1-2	TGTGCCTGGAGTCTTTTTACCGGAGAGGCTGGCTACACCTTC	CAWSLFTGEAGYTF
TRBV2	.	TRBD1	12	TRBJ2-7	TGTGCCAGCAGTGGACAGGGCGACGAGCAGTACTTC	CASSGQGDEQYF
TRBV4-2	.	.	13	TRBJ1-2	TGTGCCAGCACGGACTCCCCTAACTATGGCTACACCTTC	CASTDSPNYGYTF
TRBV29-1	.	.	11	TRBJ1-2	TGCAGCGTTGGACAGGATTATGGCTACACCTTC	CSVGQDYGYTF
TRBV9	once	.	15	TRBJ2-1	TGTGCCAGCAGCCTCCCAAGGGGTGCGGTGAATGAGCAGTTCTTC	CASSLPRGAVNEQFF
TRBV5-1	.	TRBD1	15	TRBJ2-7	TGCGCCAGCAGCCATGGGACAGGGGGCGGGTACGAGCAGTACTTC	CASSHGTGGGYEQYF
TRBV5-1	.	.	15	TRBJ2-1	TGCGCCAGCAGCTTGGAGGGGTCGGAATACAATGAGCAGTTCTTC	CASSLEGSEYNEQFF
TRBV15	few	.	15	TRBJ2-7	TGTGCCACCAGCAGAGCTCAGGGAGCCGGCTACGAGCAGTACTTC	CATSRAQGAGYEQYF
TRBV27	.	.	14	TRBJ2-7	TGTGCCAGCAGTTTATCGGGGGGGCAGCACGAGCAGTACTTC	CASSLSGGQHEQYF
TRBV6-5	.	TRBD2	15	TRBJ2-7	TGTGCCAGCAGTTACGGGGGAGCGGGAGGGTACGAGCAGTACTTC	CASSYGGAGGYEQYF
TRBV14	.	.	15	TRBJ2-3	TGTGCCAGCAGCTATCGGGGGAGTAACACAGATACGCAGTATTTT	CASSYRGSNTDTQYF
TRBV5-1	.	.	15	TRBJ2-1	TGCGCCAGCAGCTTGAGTAGTCTCTCCTACAATGAGCAGTTCTTC	CASSLSSLSYNEQFF
TRBV5-4	.	.	14	TRBJ1-2	TGTGCCAGCAGCCCGGGTGGCAGGGGTGATGGCTACACCTTC	CASSPGGRGDGYTF
TRBV28	once	TRBD1	18	TRBJ1-2	TGTGCCAGCAGTGGGGGGCTGGGGCGACAGGGCGCCAACTATGGCTACACCTTC	CASSGGLGRQGANYGYTF
TRBV19	.	.	16	TRBJ1-5	TGTGCCAGTAGTTCTCACGGGACACATAGCAATCAGCCCCAGCATTTT	CASSSHGTHSNQPQHF